A single sample gave rise to the 31 T cell receptor beta chains below, sequenced in a study of blood T cell repertoires in COVID-19. Assay used: immunoSEQ multiplex PCR; TCRdb lists only in-frame clones, some missing. Found here are some 380,000 clones, around 90% of them singletons; the top ten hold roughly 2%. The sequenced sample was PBMCs or T cells enriched from blood (not recorded which). The receptors derive from a woman aged 40 to 55 with acute COVID-19.

This rearrangement joins TRBV6-5 to TRBJ2-6; the D gene is possibly TRBD1 (5 bases). Germline lookup yields CDR1 MNHEY and CDR2 SVGAGI. The CDR3 runs 16 residues. Trimming removed 2 bases from V and 2 bases from J, with 10 bases in between. CDR3 bases: TGTGCCAGCAGTTACGGCAGGGCTCCTGGGGCCAACGTCCTGACTTTC. Amino acids: CASSYGRAPGANVLTF.

The chain couples TRBV9 to TRBJ2-1, with 9 bases that match TRBD2. V trimming: 4 bases; J trimming: 2 bases; junction bases outside the gene matches: 7. The CDR3 contains 16 residues. Germline V lookup: CDR1 SGDLS, CDR2 YYNGEE. The CDR3 coding sequence is TGTGCCAGCAGCCCTTCCGGGACTAGCACCTACAATGAGCAGTTCTTC. Its translation: CASSPSGTSTYNEQFF.

For the CDR3, the DNA is TGTGCTACTGGGGGGGGTGACACTGAAGCTTTCTTT. Its translation: CATGGGDTEAFF. The rearrangement links TRBV10-3 to TRBJ1-1; weak D call: TRBD1 (5 bases). Germline CDR1 and CDR2: ENHRY and SYGVKD. The CDR3 runs 12 residues.

This chain joins TRBV6-5 and TRBJ2-1; 8 nucleotides align to TRBD1. The CDR3 is 15 amino acids. Losses at the gene ends were 2 bases for V and 7 bases for J; bases not matched to a gene: 7. Germline V gene lookup returns CDR1 MNHEY and CDR2 SVGAGI. The CDR3 DNA reads TGTGCCAGCAGTTACGACAGGGGCCTAGTGAATGAGCAGTTCTTC. Its protein product is CASSYDRGLVNEQFF.

The chain carries TRBV7-9 and TRBJ2-5; D ambiguous. V shed 1 base and J shed 7 bases, with 7 bases lying between them. Germline CDR1 and CDR2: SEHNR and FQNEAQ (reference sequence). The length of the CDR3 is 12 residues. The DNA for the CDR3 is TGTGCCAGCAGCTTAGGTTCAGGGACCCAGTACTTC. Encoded protein: CASSLGSGTQYF.

The rearrangement uses TRBV7-7 and TRBJ2-2; D remains unclear. Trimming stripped 6 bases from V and 0 bases from J, with 14 bases between. CDR1 SSHAT and CDR2 FNYEAQ come from the germline V gene (reference sequence). This CDR3 has 16 amino acids. The chain's CDR3 is CASRSTASANTGELFF. CDR3 DNA sequence: TGTGCCAGCAGGTCAACAGCCTCGGCGAACACCGGGGAGCTGTTTTTT.

The chain combines TRBV10-3 with TRBJ2-7; weak D call: TRBD2 (6 bases). This CDR3 is 13 amino acids long. The germline V and J ends were trimmed by 0 bases and 6 bases, with 9 bases remaining between them. Germline-derived CDR1 and CDR2 are ENHRY and SYGVKD. In DNA form, the CDR3 reads TGTGCCATCAGTGAGTCGGAGGGGCTCGAGCAGTACTTC. This sequence encodes CAISESEGLEQYF.

The rearrangement joins TRBV5-4 to TRBJ1-4, with 8 positions matching TRBD1. CDR3 size: 14 residues. Germline V lookup: CDR1 SGHNT, CDR2 YYREEE (reference sequence). J lost 5 bases, V lost 4 bases, and 4 bases had no gene match. For the CDR3, the DNA is TGTGCCAGCAGCGGACAGGGTTCAAATGAAAAACTGTTTTTT. It yields the protein CASSGQGSNEKLFF.

The CDR3 protein is CASSQVRGARTF. CDR3 in DNA: TGCGCCAGCAGCCAAGTACGGGGAGCACGCACCTTC. The genes are TRBV4-1 and TRBJ1-2; no firm D call. The germline V and J ends were trimmed by 1 base and 13 bases, with 13 bases remaining between them. Germline V gene sequence: CDR1 MGHRA, CDR2 YSYEKL. The CDR3 loop spans 12 amino acids.

This rearrangement joins TRBV3-1 (or the pseudogene TRBV3-2) to TRBJ2-5, with 9 bases that match TRBD2. The CDR3 totals 17 residues. The germline gives CDR1 LGHDT, CDR2 YNNKEL (reference sequence). V lost 0 bases to trimming and J lost 4 bases; unmatched junction nucleotides: 9. Here the CDR3 DNA reads TGTGCCAGCAGCCAAGATGGAGCAGCGGGGGGACGAGAGACCCAGTACTTC. It is translated as CASSQDGAAGGRETQYF.

The chain uses TRBV18 and TRBJ1-1; D perhaps matches TRBD1 (5 bases). The CDR3 totals 15 residues. Germline V lookup: CDR1 KGHSH, CDR2 LQKENI. The V gene lost 2 bases and the J gene lost 2 bases, with 12 bases spanning the gap. CDR3 region: CASSPVRVGNTEAFF. CDR3 coding DNA: TGTGCCAGCTCACCAGTCAGGGTCGGCAACACTGAAGCTTTCTTT.

This clone came up a few times. The rearrangement links TRBV7-9 to TRBJ1-1; a weak D match, TRBD1 (5 bases). The germline V gene encodes CDR1 SEHNR and CDR2 FQNEAQ (reference sequence). V gave up 0 bases and J gave up 1 base, with 6 bases separating them. The CDR3 length is 14 residues. CDR3 amino acids: CASSLATENTEAFF. CDR3 DNA sequence: TGTGCCAGCAGCTTAGCGACAGAGAACACTGAAGCTTTCTTT.

The genes are TRBV6-1 and TRBJ2-1; 10 nucleotides agree with TRBD1. Germline V CDR1 and CDR2: MNHNS, SASEGT. This CDR3 spans 15 amino acids. Trimming took 0 bases from V and 6 from J; bases not matched to a gene: 2. The CDR3 coding sequence is TGTGCCAGCAGTGAAGCGGGACAGGGGAGCAATGAGCAGTTCTTC. Amino acid sequence: CASSEAGQGSNEQFF.

The CDR3 DNA sequence: TGTGCCAGCTCACCTCACGGGGAGGGTAGCAATCAGCCCCAGCATTTT. Translated, it gives CASSPHGEGSNQPQHF. The chain is built from TRBV3-1 (or the pseudogene TRBV3-2) and TRBJ1-5; D is ambiguous. V lost 8 bases to trimming and J lost 0 bases, with 17 bases between them. CDR3 length equals 16 residues. Germline V gene sequence: CDR1 LGHDT, CDR2 YNNKEL (reference sequence).

The genes are TRBV7-6 and TRBJ2-1; a weak D match, TRBD1 (6 bases). The CDR3 has 15 amino acids. The V and J ends lost 0 bases and 6 bases respectively, with 12 bases between them. Germline loops: CDR1 SGHVS, CDR2 FNYEAQ. CDR3 in amino acids: CASSLAAGDSNEQFF. CDR3 sequence (DNA): TGTGCCAGCAGCTTAGCCGCAGGGGATAGCAATGAGCAGTTCTTC.

The chain carries TRBV21-1 and TRBJ2-7; the D call of TRBD1 is as the table states it, not checked on the DNA. TRBV21-1 is marked as a pseudogene. CDR3 size: 14 residues. The CDR3 protein is CASSNIQGSYEQYF. CDR3 DNA sequence: TGTGCCAGCAGCAACATCCAGGGTTCCTACGAGCAGTACTTC.

V gene TRBV25-1 combines with J gene TRBJ1-2, with 11 bases aligning to TRBD1. CDR3 length: 13 residues. The germline CDR1 and CDR2 sequences are MGHDK and SYGVNS. V shed 3 bases and J 7 bases; nucleotides not matched to a gene: 1. CDR3 nucleotides: TGTGCCAGCAGTGACGGGACAGGGGGTGGCTACACCTTC. It translates to CASSDGTGGGYTF.

The rearrangement joins TRBV5-8 to TRBJ2-7; 9 bases are shared with TRBD1. The CDR3 spans 14 residues. Germline V gene sequence: CDR1 SGHTS, CDR2 YDEGEE. Unmatched junction bases numbered 4, after V lost 6 bases and J lost 0 bases. This CDR3 reads CASNPGQGSYEQYF. The CDR3 bases are TGTGCCAGCAATCCGGGACAGGGCTCCTACGAGCAGTACTTC.

This chain joins TRBV2 and TRBJ1-1, with D possibly being TRBD1 (6 bases). The CDR3 runs 14 residues. Trimming shortened V by 6 bases and J by 4 bases, and 15 bases separated the two germline ends. Germline V gene lookup returns CDR1 SNHLY and CDR2 FYNNEI. For the CDR3, the DNA is TGTGCCAGCAGAAATCCAGGGGTCGGCACTGAAGCTTTCTTT. Protein: CASRNPGVGTEAFF.

The V call is TRBV15, the J call TRBJ1-1; TRBD1 matches 9 bases. The CDR3 has 14 amino acids. Per germline, CDR1 LNHNV and CDR2 YYDKDF (reference sequence). Trimming removed 6 bases from V and 2 bases from J; junction bases left unmatched: 4. The CDR3 DNA is TGTGCCACCAGGCCGGGACAGGGTAACACTGAAGCTTTCTTT. It yields the protein CATRPGQGNTEAFF. Together with reference TRBV15 and TRBJ1-1, the CDR3 gives the full variable domain: DAMVIQNPRYQVTQFGKPVTLSCSQTLNHNVMYWYQQKSSQAPKLLFHYYDKDFNNEADTPDNFQSRRPNTSFCFLDIRSPGLGDTAMYLCATRPGQGNTEAFFGQGTRLTVV.

The genes are TRBV6-5 and TRBJ1-1, with D hard to call. The germline V gene has CDR1 MNHEY and CDR2 SVGAGI. The CDR3 is 13 amino acids. Trimming cost V 5 bases and J 5 bases, with 12 bases left between them. The CDR3 DNA reads TGTGCCAGCAGTAGACTAGGGAGGACTGAAGCTTTCTTT. It translates to CASSRLGRTEAFF.

The V call is TRBV5-1, the J call TRBJ2-3; 11 bases are a match to TRBD2. This CDR3 has 14 residues. V lost 7 bases, J lost 5 bases, and 6 bases stayed unmatched. Germline-derived CDR1 and CDR2 are SGHRS and YFSETQ. This chain's CDR3 is CASHSGGAGDTQYF. DNA for the CDR3: TGCGCCAGCCATAGCGGGGGGGCCGGAGATACGCAGTATTTT.

CDR3 sequence reads: CATSDLQPGSYGYTF. CDR3 in DNA: TGTGCCACCAGTGATTTGCAACCCGGGTCGTATGGCTACACCTTC. This chain joins TRBV24-1 and TRBJ1-2; D is undetermined. The CDR3 consists of 15 residues. The germline gives CDR1 KGHDR, CDR2 SFDVKD. V lost 0 bases and J lost 5, with 12 bases in between.

The V call is TRBV4-2, the J call TRBJ2-1, with a possible D match to TRBD1 (7 bases). Trimming stripped 0 bases from V and 9 bases from J, with 15 bases between. Germline V CDR1 and CDR2: LGHNA, YNFKEQ. The CDR3 runs to 15 residues. The CDR3 loop reads CASSQDTGAEGEQFF. The CDR3 DNA follows: TGTGCCAGCAGCCAAGATACAGGGGCGGAGGGTGAGCAGTTCTTC.

The V and J genes are TRBV27 and TRBJ2-1; 8 bases align to TRBD2. This CDR3 has 14 amino acids. Germline V gene lookup returns CDR1 MNHEY and CDR2 SMNVEV (reference sequence). V lost 9 bases, J lost 7 bases, and 11 bases stayed unmatched. The CDR3 nucleotides are TGTGCCAGTAGCCCGGGGGGGGCTTGGAATGAGCAGTTCTTC. Its translation is CASSPGGAWNEQFF.

To note about this clone: Germline and junction disagree at one end, which may indicate a read error. The rearrangement uses TRBV7-2 and TRBJ1-1; 8 bases align to TRBD1. The CDR3 totals 14 residues. Germline CDR1 and CDR2: SGHTA and FQGNSA. The CDR3 sequence: CASSLDPTRQGMIF. The CDR3 nucleotides are TGTGCCAGCAGCTTAGACCCAACTCGACAGGGGATGATCTTT.

The rearrangement joins TRBV7-9 to TRBJ2-3, with 9 bases identical to TRBD2. Germline-derived CDR1 and CDR2 are SEHNR and FQNEAQ (reference sequence). This CDR3 has 15 amino acids. V was pared by 5 bases and J by 0 bases, with 3 bases of the junction left unmatched. In nucleotides, the CDR3 is TGTGCCAGCAGCGGCGCGGGGGGGAGCACAGATACGCAGTATTTT. Residues: CASSGAGGSTDTQYF.

This chain connects TRBV28 to TRBJ1-1, with unresolved D. CDR3 length: 14 residues. The V and J ends lost 5 bases and 1 base respectively, with 11 bases between them. Per germline, CDR1 MDHEN and CDR2 SYDVKM. The CDR3 is CASSPQSGNTEAFF. CDR3 in DNA: TGTGCCAGCAGTCCCCAATCAGGGAACACTGAAGCTTTCTTT.

The gene calls are TRBV30 and TRBJ2-3; maybe TRBD2 (5 bases). The CDR3 extends over 14 amino acids. V lost 0 bases, J lost 6 bases, and 13 bases lay in between. Germline assignment: CDR1 GTSNPN and CDR2 SVGIG (reference sequence). In nucleotides, the CDR3 is TGTGCCTGGAGTGTGGGAGAATTGGGGGATACGCAGTATTTT. It specifies CAWSVGELGDTQYF.

In its sample, this clone was seen once. The chain carries TRBV11-2 and TRBJ1-4; possible D gene TRBD1, 5 bases. CDR1 is SGHAT and CDR2 is FQNNGV in the germline V gene. This CDR3 spans 17 amino acids. The ends were cut back, 1 base at V and 4 bases at J, with 16 bases in the middle. In nucleotides, the CDR3 is TGTGCCAGCAGCTTAGTTCGGACAAAAACAGGTAATGAAAAACTGTTTTTT. Its protein is CASSLVRTKTGNEKLFF.

The genes are TRBV11-2 and TRBJ1-2; D not resolved. CDR3 length: 15 amino acids. Trimming stripped 4 bases from V and 3 bases from J, with 15 bases between. The germline V gene has CDR1 SGHAT and CDR2 FQNNGV. The CDR3, as DNA: TGTGCCAGCAGCTCCATCCGCGGGGAGCACTATGGCTACACCTTC. Amino acid sequence: CASSSIRGEHYGYTF.